The following is a TCR beta chain sequence with its context. The sample is drawn from a study of blood T cell repertoires in COVID-19. In the study overall: The study drew acute and convalescent COVID-19 samples from the United States, Italy and Spain. Sources were T cells, B-cell-depleted T cells, or PBMCs; the material itself was cDNA or gDNA.

In the original analysis: Estimates of nucleated cell counts were drawn from the amplification of reference gene primers. Profiling relied on immunoSEQ multiplex PCR, and the TCRdb table lists in-frame clones only, not all of them. Clonal size and the V and J genes are those of that table, whereas D and trimming came from the DNA. This sample yields about 44,000 clones, of which 80% to 90% are seen a single time; approximately 5.1% belongs to the top ten. This sequence was found in a human donor in a cohort sampled during active COVID-19. Material: peripheral blood.

The CDR3 loop is CASSSGRGLMEQFF. The CDR3 nucleotides are TGTGCCAGCAGCTCCGGGAGGGGACTTATGGAGCAGTTCTTC. V usage is TRBV14 and J usage is TRBJ2-1, with 8 bases aligning to TRBD2. CDR3 length: 14 residues. Germline V gene data show CDR1 as SGHDN and CDR2 as FVKESK. Trimming removed 5 bases from V and 10 bases from J; junction bases left unmatched: 10.